The 7 T cell receptor beta chains reported below all come from one sample, sequenced in a study of T-cell reconstitution after alpha-beta-depleted transplantation in children (dated by TCRdb to 2015 to 2016). Library construction relied on PCR. The listed sequencing device is Illumina HiSeq 2500. TCR libraries were prepared with molecular barcoding, using unique molecular identifiers to normalize TCRbeta repertoire quantification. Using fastp at Q25 and MiXCR, TCRdb reprocessed the public reads and kept productive beta chains. Rows are unified per CDR3 protein, each entry keeping the most common DNA and genes. For this sample there are about 360,000 distinct CDR3 sequences; about 14% appear just once. The biggest ten clones account for 3.5% to 4.5% of the sample. The sequences come from PBMCs, collected from the stem cell graft. The receptors were sampled from a human donor who donated a stem cell graft to a child with Fanconi anemia.

This clonotype came up many times. The rearrangement links TRBV12-3 or TRBV12-4 to TRBJ1-4, with D perhaps matching TRBD1 (5 bases). The ends were cut back, 6 bases at V and 9 bases at J, with 17 bases in the middle. This CDR3 has 14 amino acids. CDR3 loop: CASRNAGTSQKLFF. CDR3 DNA: TGTGCCAGCAGAAATGCCGGGACTTCTCAAAAACTGTTTTTT.

The chain is built from TRBV7-6 and TRBJ2-2; TRBD1 agrees at 10 bases. Germline CDR1 is SGHVS and CDR2 is FNYEAQ. The J segment lost 5 bases and the V segment lost 4 bases, leaving 4 bases of the junction unmatched. The CDR3 is 15 amino acids. In DNA, the CDR3 is TGTGCCAGCAGCTCCCGGGGACAGGGGACCGGGGAGCTGTTTTTT. The encoded protein is CASSSRGQGTGELFF.

The V gene is TRBV7-8, the J gene TRBJ2-7, with TRBD1 matching 8 bases. Germline loops: CDR1 SGHVS, CDR2 FQNEAQ. With 3 bases clipped from V and 6 bases from J, the junction kept 10 bases outside the gene matches. The CDR3 covers 15 residues. CDR3 DNA: TGTGCCAGCAGCTTCAGCCTGGACAGGGCCCTCGAGCAGTACTTC. Its translation: CASSFSLDRALEQYF. The complete variable domain, with remaining parts taken from reference TRBV7-8 and TRBJ2-7, reads GAGVSQSPRYKVAKRGQDVALRCDPISGHVSLFWYQQALGQGPEFLTYFQNEAQLDKSGLPSDRFFAERPEGSVSTLKIQRTQQEDSAVYLCASSFSLDRALEQYFGPGTRLTVT.

This clonotype was observed a few times. The chain has TRBV7-8 and TRBJ2-7; tentatively, D is TRBD1 (6 bases). The CDR3 consists of 14 residues. Germline V CDR1 and CDR2: SGHVS, FQNEAQ. V was cut by 6 bases and J by 0 bases, with 12 bases left in between. The CDR3: CASSFGDTSYEQYV. The CDR3 bases are TGTGCCAGCAGTTTTGGGGACACCTCCTACGAGCAGTACGTC.

Only a few counts were recorded for this clonotype. The gene calls are TRBV4-2 and TRBJ2-3; 7 nucleotides align to TRBD2. This CDR3 is 17 amino acids long. The ends lost 4 bases at V and 3 bases at J; junction bases unmatched: 13. Germline CDR1 reads LGHNA; CDR2 reads YNFKEQ. The CDR3 is CASSRGSLGRGTDTQYF. In nucleotides, the CDR3 is TGTGCCAGCAGCCGCGGATCTCTTGGGCGGGGGACAGATACGCAGTATTTT.

This clonotype has a count of ten or more. V and J are TRBV12-3 or TRBV12-4 and TRBJ2-1; D uncertain. The CDR3 totals 13 residues. The V end was cut by 7 bases, the J end by 9 bases, with 16 bases between. CDR3 residues: CASTLRTRGEQFF. The CDR3 DNA follows: TGTGCCAGCACTCTCCGGACCCGAGGTGAGCAGTTCTTC.

This clonotype has only a few counts. The rearrangement links TRBV5-1 to TRBJ2-5; 9 bases fit TRBD2. Germline-derived CDR1 and CDR2 are SGHRS and YFSETQ. Losses at the gene ends were 5 bases for V and 1 base for J; bases not matched to a gene: 9. CDR3 size: 16 residues. This chain's CDR3 is CASRMRGGTSQETQYF. The CDR3 region has the DNA TGCGCCAGCAGAATGCGGGGGGGGACTAGCCAAGAGACCCAGTACTTC.